The text below deals with one T cell receptor (beta chain). Original analysis: Using reference gene primer amplification, nucleated cell counts were estimated. Profiling relied on immunoSEQ multiplex PCR, and the TCRdb table lists in-frame clones only, not all of them. That table gives V, J and clone size, and the DNA gave D and trimming. The data contain approximately 160,000 clones, over 70% of them seen just once; the ten biggest clones take up approximately 4%. There are 11 residues in the CDR3. CDR1 DFQATT and CDR2 SNEGSKA come from the germline V gene (reference sequence). Trimming removed 3 bases at V and 7 bases at J, with 7 bases between. The data originate from a study of blood T cell repertoires in COVID-19. Whole-study context: There were acute and convalescent COVID-19 samples, and they came from the United States, Italy and Spain.

Those who participated ranged in age from roughly 18 to 90 years and resided in approximately 26 US areas. Clinical histories supplied by participants themselves formed the basis of cohort assignment. The chain uses TRBV20-1 and TRBJ2-1, with unresolved D. The receptor was isolated from a woman in her forties or fifties in a cohort exposed to, infected with or recovered from COVID-19 (not recorded which). The sample was PBMCs or T cells enriched from blood (not recorded which). Here the CDR3 reads CSARRSNEQFF. The CDR3 DNA is TGCAGTGCTAGGCGATCAAATGAGCAGTTCTTC.